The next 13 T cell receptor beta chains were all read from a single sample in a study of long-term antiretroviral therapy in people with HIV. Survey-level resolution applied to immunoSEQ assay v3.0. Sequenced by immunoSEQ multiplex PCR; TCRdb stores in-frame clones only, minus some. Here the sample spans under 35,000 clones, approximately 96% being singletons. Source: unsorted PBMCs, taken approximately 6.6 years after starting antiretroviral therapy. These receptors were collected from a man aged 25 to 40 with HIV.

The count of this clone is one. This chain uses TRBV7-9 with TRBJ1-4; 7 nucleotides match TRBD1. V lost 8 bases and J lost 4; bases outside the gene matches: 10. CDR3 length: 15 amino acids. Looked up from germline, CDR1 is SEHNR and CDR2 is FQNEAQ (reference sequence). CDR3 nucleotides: TGTGCCAGCGCTCTGCCGGGACAGCTTAATGAAAAACTGTTTTTT. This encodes CASALPGQLNEKLFF. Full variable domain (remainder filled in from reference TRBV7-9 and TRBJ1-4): DTGVSQNPRHKITKRGQNVTFRCDPISEHNRLYWYRQTLGQGPEFLTYFQNEAQLEKSRLLSDRFSAERPKGSFSTLEIQRTEQGDSAMYLCASALPGQLNEKLFFGSGTQLSVL.

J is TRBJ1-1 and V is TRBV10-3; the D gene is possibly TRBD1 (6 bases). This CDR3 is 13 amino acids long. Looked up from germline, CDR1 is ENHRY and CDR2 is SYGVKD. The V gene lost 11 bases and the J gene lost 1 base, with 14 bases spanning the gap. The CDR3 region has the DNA TGTGCCCCAGCCGGACAGCGGAACACTGAAGCTTTCTTT. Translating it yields CAPAGQRNTEAFF.

This chain's CDR3 is CASSPLTATDTQYF. CDR3 bases: TGTGCCAGCAGTCCCCTGACAGCCACAGATACGCAGTATTTT. J is TRBJ2-3 and V is TRBV2, with D possibly matching TRBD1 (5 bases). Germline V lookup: CDR1 SNHLY, CDR2 FYNNEI. V was pared by 5 bases and J by 2 bases, with 11 bases between. The CDR3 runs 14 residues.

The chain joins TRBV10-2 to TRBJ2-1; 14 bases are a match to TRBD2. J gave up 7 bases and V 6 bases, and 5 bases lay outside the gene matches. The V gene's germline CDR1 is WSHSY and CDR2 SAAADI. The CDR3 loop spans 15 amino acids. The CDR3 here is CASRRTSGGLNEQFF. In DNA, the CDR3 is TGCGCCAGCAGACGGACTAGCGGGGGGTTGAATGAGCAGTTCTTC.

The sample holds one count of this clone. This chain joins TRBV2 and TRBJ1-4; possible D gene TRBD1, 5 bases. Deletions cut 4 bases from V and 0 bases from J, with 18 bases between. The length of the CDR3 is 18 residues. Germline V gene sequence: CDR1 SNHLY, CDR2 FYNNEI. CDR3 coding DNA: TGTGCCAGCAGTGTTGAGGGACCAGACGCCACAACTAATGAAAAACTGTTTTTT. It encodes CASSVEGPDATTNEKLFF.

This chain's CDR3 is CASSYTGAYEQYF. CDR3 nucleotide sequence: TGTGCCAGCAGTTACACGGGAGCCTACGAGCAGTACTTC. V is TRBV6-6 and J is TRBJ2-7; D is possibly TRBD2 (6 bases). The germline V gene encodes CDR1 MNHNY and CDR2 SVGAGI (reference sequence). V dropped 2 bases and J dropped 2 bases, with 7 bases sitting between them. The CDR3 covers 13 residues.

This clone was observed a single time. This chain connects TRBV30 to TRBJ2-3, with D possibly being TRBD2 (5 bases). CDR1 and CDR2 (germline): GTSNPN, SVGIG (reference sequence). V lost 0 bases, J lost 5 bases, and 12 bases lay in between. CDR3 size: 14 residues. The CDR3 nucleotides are TGTGCCTGGAGTGTCTTGGGAGTGGGAGATACGCAGTATTTT. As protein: CAWSVLGVGDTQYF.

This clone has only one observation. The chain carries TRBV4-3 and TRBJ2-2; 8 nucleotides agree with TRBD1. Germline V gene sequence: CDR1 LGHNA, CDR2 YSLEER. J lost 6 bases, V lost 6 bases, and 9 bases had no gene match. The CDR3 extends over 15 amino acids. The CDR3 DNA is TGCGCCAGCAGTGCTGTGACAGGGGATTCCGGGGAGCTGTTTTTT. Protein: CASSAVTGDSGELFF.

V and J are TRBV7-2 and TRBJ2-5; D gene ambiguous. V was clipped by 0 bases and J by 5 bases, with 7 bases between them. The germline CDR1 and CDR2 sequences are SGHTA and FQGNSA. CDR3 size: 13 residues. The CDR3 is CASSLAPGETQYF. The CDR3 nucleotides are TGTGCCAGCAGCTTAGCTCCCGGGGAGACCCAGTACTTC.

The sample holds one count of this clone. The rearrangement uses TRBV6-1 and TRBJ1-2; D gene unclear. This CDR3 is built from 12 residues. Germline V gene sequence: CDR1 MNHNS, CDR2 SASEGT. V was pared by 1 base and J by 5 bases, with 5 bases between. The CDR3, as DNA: TGTGCCAGCAGTGAAGACGGTTATGGCTACACCTTC. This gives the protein CASSEDGYGYTF.

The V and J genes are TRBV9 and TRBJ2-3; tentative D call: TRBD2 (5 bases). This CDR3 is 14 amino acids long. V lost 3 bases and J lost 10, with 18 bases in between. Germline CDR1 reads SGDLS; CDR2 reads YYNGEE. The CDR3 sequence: CASSAAGNASPQYF. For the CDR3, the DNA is TGTGCCAGCAGCGCGGCCGGGAACGCCTCGCCGCAGTATTTT. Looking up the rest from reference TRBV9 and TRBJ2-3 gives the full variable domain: DSGVTQTPKHLITATGQRVTLRCSPRSGDLSVYWYQQSLDQGLQFLIQYYNGEERAKGNILERFSAQQFPDLHSELNLSSLELGDSALYFCASSAAGNASPQYFGPGTRLTVL.

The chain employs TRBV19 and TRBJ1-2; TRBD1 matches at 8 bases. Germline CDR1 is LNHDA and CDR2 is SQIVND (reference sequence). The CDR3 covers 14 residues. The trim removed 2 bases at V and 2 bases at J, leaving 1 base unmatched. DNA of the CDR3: TGTGCCAGTAGTATACAGGGGGCGAACTATGGCTACACCTTC. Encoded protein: CASSIQGANYGYTF.

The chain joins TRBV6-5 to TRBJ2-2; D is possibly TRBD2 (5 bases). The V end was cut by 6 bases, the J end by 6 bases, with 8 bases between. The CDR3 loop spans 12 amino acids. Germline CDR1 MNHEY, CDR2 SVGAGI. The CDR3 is CASRTDSGELFF. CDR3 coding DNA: TGTGCCAGCAGAACGGACTCCGGGGAGCTGTTTTTT.